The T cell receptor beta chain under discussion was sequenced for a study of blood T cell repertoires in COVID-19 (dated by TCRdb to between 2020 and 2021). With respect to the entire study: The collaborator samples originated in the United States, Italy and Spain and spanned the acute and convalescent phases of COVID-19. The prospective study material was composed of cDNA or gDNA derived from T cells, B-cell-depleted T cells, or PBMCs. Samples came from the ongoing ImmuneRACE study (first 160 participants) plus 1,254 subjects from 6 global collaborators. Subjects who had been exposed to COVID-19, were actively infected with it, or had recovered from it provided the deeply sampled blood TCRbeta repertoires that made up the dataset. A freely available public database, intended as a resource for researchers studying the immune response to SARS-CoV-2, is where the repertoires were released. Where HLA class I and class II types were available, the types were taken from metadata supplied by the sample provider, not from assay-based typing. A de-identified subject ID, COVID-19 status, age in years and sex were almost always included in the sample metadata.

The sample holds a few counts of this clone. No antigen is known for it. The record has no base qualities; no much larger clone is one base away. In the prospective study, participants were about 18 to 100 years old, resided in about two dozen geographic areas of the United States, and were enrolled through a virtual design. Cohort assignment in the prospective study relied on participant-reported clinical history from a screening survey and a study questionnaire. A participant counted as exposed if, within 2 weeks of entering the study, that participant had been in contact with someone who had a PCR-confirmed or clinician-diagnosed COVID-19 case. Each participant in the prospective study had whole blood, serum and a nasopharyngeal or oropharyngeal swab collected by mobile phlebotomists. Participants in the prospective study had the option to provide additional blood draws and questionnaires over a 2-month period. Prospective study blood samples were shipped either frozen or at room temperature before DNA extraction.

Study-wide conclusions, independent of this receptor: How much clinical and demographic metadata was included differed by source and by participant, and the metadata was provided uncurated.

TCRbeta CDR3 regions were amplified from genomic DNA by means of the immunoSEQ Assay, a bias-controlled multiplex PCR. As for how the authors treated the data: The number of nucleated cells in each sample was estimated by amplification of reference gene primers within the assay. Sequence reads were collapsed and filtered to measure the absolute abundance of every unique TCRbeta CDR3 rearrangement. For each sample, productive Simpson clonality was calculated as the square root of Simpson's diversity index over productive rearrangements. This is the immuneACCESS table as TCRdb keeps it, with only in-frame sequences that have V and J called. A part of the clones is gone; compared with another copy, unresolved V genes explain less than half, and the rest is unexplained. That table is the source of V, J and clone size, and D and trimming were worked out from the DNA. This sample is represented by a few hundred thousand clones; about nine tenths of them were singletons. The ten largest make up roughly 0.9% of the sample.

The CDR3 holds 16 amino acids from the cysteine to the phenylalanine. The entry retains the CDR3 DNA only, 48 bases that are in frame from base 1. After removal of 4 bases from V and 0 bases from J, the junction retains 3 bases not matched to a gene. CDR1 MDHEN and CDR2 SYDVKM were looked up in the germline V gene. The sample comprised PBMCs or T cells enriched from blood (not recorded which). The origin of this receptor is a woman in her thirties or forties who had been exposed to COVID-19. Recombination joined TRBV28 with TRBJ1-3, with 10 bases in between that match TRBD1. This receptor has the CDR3 CASSWGTGVSGNTIYF. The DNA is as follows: TGTGCCAGCAGTTGGGGGACAGGGGTCTCTGGAAACACCATATATTTT.